These T cell receptor beta chains were read from a single sample in a study of beta chain features in type 1 diabetes. TCRdb's table, derived via immunoSEQ multiplex PCR, lists solely in-frame clones and lacks some. The data show 150,000 or so clones, around 10% seen once. The material sequenced was central memory CD4+ T cells from blood. These receptors were collected from a young man in good health. Each CDR3 is given with its conserved first and last residue. Fields, in order: V gene, CDR3 length, D gene, J gene, CDR3 protein. The D gene is left open where the match is weak.

V gene: TRBV30
CDR3 length: 13
D gene: NA
J gene: TRBJ2-2
CDR3 protein: CAWQGGRTGELFF

V gene: TRBV7-9
CDR3 length: 17
D gene: NA
J gene: TRBJ2-4
CDR3 protein: CASSPGGTRRAKNIQYF

V gene: TRBV9
CDR3 length: 13
D gene: TRBD1
J gene: TRBJ2-2
CDR3 protein: CASSVTGAGELFF

V gene: TRBV4-1
CDR3 length: 16
D gene: NA
J gene: TRBJ1-4
CDR3 protein: CASSQDPTGRGEKLFF

V gene: TRBV30
CDR3 length: 18
D gene: TRBD2
J gene: TRBJ2-1
CDR3 protein: CAWRALEAGVSSYNEQFF

V gene: TRBV5-6
CDR3 length: 16
D gene: TRBD1
J gene: TRBJ2-1
CDR3 protein: CASRDRQGALYNEQFF

V gene: TRBV29-1
CDR3 length: 13
D gene: NA
J gene: TRBJ1-5
CDR3 protein: CSVGEIGNQPQHF

V gene: TRBV14
CDR3 length: 14
D gene: NA
J gene: TRBJ2-7
CDR3 protein: CASSQVSLAGEQYF

V gene: TRBV29-1
CDR3 length: 13
D gene: NA
J gene: TRBJ1-1
CDR3 protein: CSVDGAGGTEAFF

V gene: TRBV6-5
CDR3 length: 15
D gene: TRBD1
J gene: TRBJ2-7
CDR3 protein: CASSPTEGQRVKQYF

V gene: TRBV27
CDR3 length: 14
D gene: TRBD1
J gene: TRBJ2-7
CDR3 protein: CASSPGTGRREQYF

V gene: TRBV19
CDR3 length: 11
D gene: NA
J gene: TRBJ1-1
CDR3 protein: CASSIRQEAFF

V gene: TRBV6-5
CDR3 length: 11
D gene: NA
J gene: TRBJ1-2
CDR3 protein: CASSEAYGYTF

V gene: TRBV9
CDR3 length: 15
D gene: NA
J gene: TRBJ1-2
CDR3 protein: CASSVAGIALAGYTF

V gene: TRBV2
CDR3 length: 16
D gene: TRBD1
J gene: TRBJ1-4
CDR3 protein: CASSEQETGGNEKLFF

V gene: TRBV9
CDR3 length: 16
D gene: TRBD2
J gene: TRBJ2-5
CDR3 protein: CASSSRLAGRLGTQYF

V gene: TRBV27
CDR3 length: 18
D gene: NA
J gene: TRBJ2-7
CDR3 protein: CASTKGAVFSGSGHEQYF

V gene: TRBV5-1
CDR3 length: 15
D gene: TRBD2
J gene: TRBJ2-1
CDR3 protein: CASRATSGTYNEQFF

V gene: TRBV2
CDR3 length: 14
D gene: TRBD2
J gene: TRBJ2-7
CDR3 protein: CASGSGRAGNEQYF

V gene: TRBV4-2
CDR3 length: 15
D gene: NA
J gene: TRBJ1-6
CDR3 protein: CASSQDRQNNSPLHF

V gene: TRBV7-9
CDR3 length: 13
D gene: NA
J gene: TRBJ2-5
CDR3 protein: CASSPASLGTQYF

V gene: TRBV28
CDR3 length: 12
D gene: NA
J gene: TRBJ2-7
CDR3 protein: CASSSSVGEQYF

V gene: TRBV5-1
CDR3 length: 15
D gene: TRBD1
J gene: TRBJ1-2
CDR3 protein: CASSTGQASRYGYTF

V gene: TRBV5-4
CDR3 length: 13
D gene: TRBD1
J gene: TRBJ2-3
CDR3 protein: CASNLDRPDTQYF

V gene: TRBV13
CDR3 length: 16
D gene: NA
J gene: TRBJ2-7
CDR3 protein: CASSSLMRGLAYEQYF

V gene: TRBV23-1
CDR3 length: 14
D gene: NA
J gene: TRBJ2-3
CDR3 protein: CASSPHRTPRAQYF

V gene: TRBV19
CDR3 length: 13
D gene: NA
J gene: TRBJ1-2
CDR3 protein: CASTLGRGYGYTF

V gene: TRBV9
CDR3 length: 15
D gene: NA
J gene: TRBJ1-6
CDR3 protein: CASSVDGVNYSPLHF

V gene: TRBV7-2
CDR3 length: 15
D gene: NA
J gene: TRBJ1-6
CDR3 protein: CASSLAGQTNSPLHF

V gene: TRBV5-6
CDR3 length: 13
D gene: TRBD2
J gene: TRBJ2-5
CDR3 protein: CASSRPSGRTQYF

V gene: TRBV11-2
CDR3 length: 13
D gene: NA
J gene: TRBJ1-1
CDR3 protein: CASSSNRNTEAFF

V gene: TRBV9
CDR3 length: 13
D gene: NA
J gene: TRBJ1-5
CDR3 protein: CASSVESNQPQHF

V gene: TRBV7-7
CDR3 length: 13
D gene: NA
J gene: TRBJ1-1
CDR3 protein: CASSRGVNTEAFF

V gene: TRBV7-2
CDR3 length: 15
D gene: TRBD1
J gene: TRBJ2-7
CDR3 protein: CASSLPGQSSYEQYF

V gene: TRBV4-2
CDR3 length: 13
D gene: NA
J gene: TRBJ2-3
CDR3 protein: CASSQDTPDTQYF

V gene: TRBV29-1
CDR3 length: 11
D gene: TRBD1
J gene: TRBJ1-2
CDR3 protein: CSVGDRAGYTF

V gene: TRBV25-1
CDR3 length: 14
D gene: NA
J gene: TRBJ2-5
CDR3 protein: CASSENLSQETQYF

V gene: TRBV6-6
CDR3 length: 16
D gene: NA
J gene: TRBJ1-1
CDR3 protein: CASSNFAPGAGTEAFF

V gene: TRBV7-2
CDR3 length: 16
D gene: TRBD1
J gene: TRBJ2-7
CDR3 protein: CASSSAPGGGKNEQYF

V gene: TRBV6-4
CDR3 length: 13
D gene: NA
J gene: TRBJ2-2
CDR3 protein: CASKSGNTGELFF

V gene: TRBV9
CDR3 length: 16
D gene: NA
J gene: TRBJ2-2
CDR3 protein: CASSVSWRGWTGELFF

V gene: TRBV19
CDR3 length: 13
D gene: TRBD1
J gene: TRBJ1-5
CDR3 protein: CASSRTGDQPQHF